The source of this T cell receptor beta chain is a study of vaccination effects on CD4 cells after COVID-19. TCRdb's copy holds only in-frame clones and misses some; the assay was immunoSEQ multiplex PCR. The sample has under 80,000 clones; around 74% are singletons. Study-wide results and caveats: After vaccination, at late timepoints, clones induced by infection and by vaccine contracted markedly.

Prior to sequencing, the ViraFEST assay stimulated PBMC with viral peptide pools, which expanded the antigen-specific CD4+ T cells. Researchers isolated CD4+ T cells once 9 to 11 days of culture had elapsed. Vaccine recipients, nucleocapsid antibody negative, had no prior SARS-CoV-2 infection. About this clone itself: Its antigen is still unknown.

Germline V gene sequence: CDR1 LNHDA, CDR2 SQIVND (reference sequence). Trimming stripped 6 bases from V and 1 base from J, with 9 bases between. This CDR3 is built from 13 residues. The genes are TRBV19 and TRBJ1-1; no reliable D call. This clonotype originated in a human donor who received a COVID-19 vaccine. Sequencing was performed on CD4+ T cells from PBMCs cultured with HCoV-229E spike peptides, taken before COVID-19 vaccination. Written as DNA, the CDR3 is TGTGCCAGTAGAGGACGGTCGAACACTGAAGCTTTCTTT. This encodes CASRGRSNTEAFF. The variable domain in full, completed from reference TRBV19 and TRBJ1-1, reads DGGITQSPKYLFRKEGQNVTLSCEQNLNHDAMYWYRQDPGQGLRLIYYSQIVNDFQKGDIAEGYSVSREKKESFPLTVTSAQKNPTAFYLCASRGRSNTEAFFGQGTRLTVV.